One and the same sample provided the 5 T cell receptor beta chains below, sequenced in a study of shared clonotypes between healthy human individuals (dated by TCRdb to 2019 to 2021). Library preparation was by the immunoSEQ multiplex PCR assay. TCRdb re-hosts the immuneACCESS table, in-frame sequences only. Its copies lack some clones; in the studies checked, an unresolved V gene accounts for under half of them, and the cause for the rest is not known. This sample has 650,000 to 700,000 clones in its table, and 90% of those were observed once. The top ten clones comprise about a third of the sample. Sequencing was done on a sample of memory CD8+ T cells from PBMCs. What the cell subset or site label conveys for this sample: CD45RO+ cells pooled with CCR7-negative TemRA cells. Receptor source: a man between 18 and 35 years old in good health. Some clones in this sample may be carry-over from other donors' samples.

This clone was observed a single time. This chain joins TRBV19 and TRBJ2-7; D may be TRBD2 (5 bases). Germline V gene sequence: CDR1 LNHDA, CDR2 SQIVND (reference sequence). This CDR3 contains 14 residues. V dropped 6 bases and J dropped 1 base, with 13 bases sitting between them. The CDR3 loop is CASRNPRESYEQYF. CDR3 in DNA: TGTGCCAGTAGAAACCCCCGGGAATCCTACGAGCAGTACTTC.

This chain joins TRBV7-3 and TRBJ1-2, with unresolved D. The V end was cut by 3 bases, the J end by 4 bases, with 9 bases between. The CDR3 is 13 amino acids. Germline CDR1 reads SGHTA; CDR2 reads FQGTGA. The CDR3: CASSFGRSYGYTF. The CDR3 DNA reads as TGTGCCAGCAGCTTCGGACGGAGCTATGGCTACACCTTC. The full variable domain, with the rest looked up from reference TRBV7-3 and TRBJ1-2, is GAGVSQTPSNKVTEKGKYVELRCDPISGHTALYWYRQSLGQGPEFLIYFQGTGAADDSGLPNDRFFAVRPEGSVSTLKIQRTERGDSAVYLCASSFGRSYGYTFGSGTRLTVV.

Only one count was recorded for this clone. J is TRBJ1-1 and V is TRBV7-6, with D perhaps matching TRBD1 (5 bases). From germline, CDR1 is SGHVS and CDR2 FNYEAQ. The CDR3 consists of 14 residues. The V gene lost 5 bases and the J gene lost 4 bases, with 14 bases spanning the gap. The CDR3: CASSEGRSSTEAFF. The CDR3 bases are TGTGCCAGCAGCGAGGGACGTTCGAGCACTGAAGCTTTCTTT.

The chain joins TRBV13 to TRBJ2-7; no clear D. The CDR3 runs to 13 residues. V lost 2 bases and J 3 bases, leaving 8 bases between the germline ends. The V gene's germline CDR1 is PRHDT and CDR2 FYEKMQ (reference sequence). The CDR3 coding sequence is TGTGCCAGCAGCTTAAGAGCTGACTACGAGCAGTACTTC. Protein: CASSLRADYEQYF.

This chain connects TRBV7-2 to TRBJ2-5; D may be TRBD1 or TRBD2 (5 bases each). Gene TRBJ2-7 matches the end of the DNA better, so the J call may be wrong. The length of the CDR3 is 14 residues. Germline V CDR1 and CDR2: SGHTA, FQGNSA. The CDR3 nucleotides are TGTGCCAGCAGCTTAGTGGGACCCATTTTCGAGCAGTACTTC. This codes for CASSLVGPIFEQYF.